The clone carrying this T cell receptor (beta chain) was observed a handful of times. This sample was included in a study of cytotoxic CD8 clonotypes in ibrutinib-treated CLL. Assay used: immunoSEQ multiplex PCR; TCRdb lists only in-frame clones, some missing. The table has about 140,000 clones, approximately 80% seen once. CDR1 SGHTA and CDR2 FQGNSA come from the germline V gene. Germline trimming cut 5 bases from V and 7 bases from J; bases unmatched to any gene: 8. The CDR3 sequence is 15 residues long. The input for sequencing was PBMCs, taken after 36 months of ibrutinib treatment. The source is a human donor with chronic lymphocytic leukemia. This chain joins TRBV7-2 and TRBJ1-6, with 7 bases matching TRBD1. The CDR3 protein is CASSIQGMHNSPLHF. CDR3 sequence (DNA): TGTGCCAGCAGCATACAGGGGATGCACAATTCACCCCTCCACTTT.